The rows below give T cell receptor beta chains drawn from one sample of a study of cytotoxic CD8 clonotypes in ibrutinib-treated CLL. Generated by immunoSEQ multiplex PCR, the TCRdb table keeps only in-frame clones and is missing some. The sample shows roughly 30,000 clones, about 78% of them seen only once. Material: PBMCs, obtained after 36 months of ibrutinib treatment. These receptor sequences come from a human donor with chronic lymphocytic leukemia. Each CDR3 is given with its conserved first and last residue. The D gene is left open where the match is weak. Not all rows give a size; the values are once, few, many and, for expanded clones, a class.

CDR3 protein,CDR3 DNA,J gene,clone size,V gene,D gene
CASQGQYLQPQHF,TGCGCCAGCCAGGGGCAGTATCTGCAGCCCCAGCATTTT,TRBJ1-5,-,TRBV10-2,-
CASRPSGNTIYF,TGTGCCAGTAGGCCATCCGGAAACACCATATATTTT,TRBJ1-3,-,TRBV19,-
CASSPNGRISNYGYTF,TGTGCCAGCTCACCAAACGGACGGATTTCTAACTATGGCTACACCTTC,TRBJ1-2,-,TRBV18,-
CASKGKRESTDTQYF,TGTGCCAGTAAGGGGAAGCGGGAAAGCACAGATACGCAGTATTTT,TRBJ2-3,-,TRBV19,TRBD2
CASSQDPSGGAVNTQYF,TGCGCCAGCAGCCAAGATCCTAGCGGGGGGGCAGTAAATACGCAGTATTTT,TRBJ2-3,-,TRBV4-1,TRBD2
CASSYGGGFAEAFF,TGTGCCAGCAGTTACGGGGGGGGTTTCGCTGAAGCTTTCTTT,TRBJ1-1,-,TRBV27,-
CASSLQETQYF,TGTGCCAGCAGCTTGCAAGAGACCCAGTACTTC,TRBJ2-5,-,TRBV2,-
CASSSREGIEQYF,TGTGCCAGCAGTTCCAGGGAAGGTATCGAGCAGTACTTC,TRBJ2-7,few,TRBV27,-
CASSTGAGPGAQHF,TGTGCCAGTAGTACTGGGGCGGGTCCAGGGGCCCAGCATTTT,TRBJ1-5,-,TRBV19,-
CASSEVSEAEAFF,TGTGCCAGCAGCGAAGTTAGTGAGGCTGAAGCTTTCTTT,TRBJ1-1,-,TRBV7-3,-
CASSSGVGPRQYF,TGTGCCAGCAGCTCCGGGGTGGGGCCTCGGCAGTACTTC,TRBJ2-7,few,TRBV7-9,-
CSVDNRGGSTDTQYF,TGCAGCGTTGATAATAGAGGCGGGAGCACAGATACGCAGTATTTT,TRBJ2-3,-,TRBV29-1,-
CSVLGVNTEAFF,TGCAGCGTTCTGGGGGTGAACACTGAAGCTTTCTTT,TRBJ1-1,-,TRBV29-1,-
CASSTGGPYEQYF,TGTGCCAGTAGCACAGGGGGTCCCTACGAGCAGTACTTC,TRBJ2-7,-,TRBV19,TRBD1
CASKGGIDPSEAFF,TGTGCCAGCAAGGGAGGCATCGACCCTTCTGAAGCTTTCTTT,TRBJ1-1,-,TRBV2,-
CASSPSTGTDNYGYTF,TGTGCCAGCTCACCCTCGACCGGGACGGACAACTATGGCTACACCTTC,TRBJ1-2,-,TRBV18,-
CASSPSMNTEAFF,TGTGCCAGCAGTCCCTCCATGAACACTGAAGCTTTCTTT,TRBJ1-1,-,TRBV27,-
CASSGGGLYNEQFF,TGTGCCAGCAGTGGTGGGGGCCTCTACAATGAGCAGTTCTTC,TRBJ2-1,-,TRBV9,-
CASGSGSSYEQYF,TGTGCCAGCGGGTCAGGATCCTCCTACGAGCAGTACTTC,TRBJ2-7,-,TRBV27,-
CASSLDPANTEAFF,TGCGCCAGCAGCTTGGACCCCGCGAACACTGAAGCTTTCTTT,TRBJ1-1,once,TRBV5-1,-
CASSGPIGPQRETQYF,TGTGCCAGTAGTGGCCCCATAGGGCCTCAAAGGGAGACCCAGTACTTC,TRBJ2-5,once,TRBV19,-
CASSPGRYGGKLFF,TGTGCCAGCAGCCCGGGGCGGTACGGGGGAAAACTGTTTTTT,TRBJ1-4,-,TRBV5-6,-
CASSYVDNSPLHF,TGTGCCAGCAGTTACGTGGATAATTCACCCCTCCACTTT,TRBJ1-6,few,TRBV6-5,-
CASSPGGTIYGYTF,TGTGCCAGCTCACCCGGGGGGACAATCTATGGCTACACCTTC,TRBJ1-2,-,TRBV18,-
CASSRLGPTVPNEKLFF,TGTGCCAGCAGCCGACTGGGGCCGACAGTCCCAAATGAAAAACTGTTTTTT,TRBJ1-4,-,TRBV5-4,-
CASSLEGSETQYF,TGTGCCAGCAGCTTGGAAGGATCGGAGACCCAGTACTTC,TRBJ2-5,-,TRBV5-6,-
CASRLGSQYF,TGTGCCAGCAGATTAGGATCACAGTACTTC,TRBJ2-5,once,TRBV2,-
CSVSPGGGVRQHEQFF,TGCAGCGTTTCCCCCGGAGGAGGAGTAAGGCAACATGAGCAGTTCTTC,TRBJ2-1,-,TRBV29-1,-
CASSQSTWNEQYF,TGTGCCAGCTCACAATCGACTTGGAACGAGCAGTACTTC,TRBJ2-7,-,TRBV18,-
CASSSGQGHSNQPQHF,TGTGCCAGCAGCTCCGGCCAAGGGCATAGCAATCAGCCCCAGCATTTT,TRBJ1-5,-,TRBV7-2,-
CAINPGLAGGRTDTQYF,TGTGCCATAAACCCGGGACTAGCGGGGGGGCGGACAGATACGCAGTATTTT,TRBJ2-3,-,TRBV10-3,TRBD2
CSVVVSNYGYTF,TGCAGCGTTGTCGTGAGTAACTATGGCTACACCTTC,TRBJ1-2,once,TRBV29-1,-
CASSPIGGGQPQHF,TGTGCCAGCAGCCCCATCGGGGGGGGACAGCCCCAGCATTTT,TRBJ1-5,-,TRBV6-6,-
CASSRTGKSTDTQYF,TGTGCCAGCAGCCGGACAGGTAAAAGCACAGATACGCAGTATTTT,TRBJ2-3,-,TRBV7-2,TRBD1
CASSPPRGGTFDEQFF,TGTGCCAGCAGCCCGCCTCGGGGTGGCACGTTCGATGAGCAGTTCTTC,TRBJ2-1,-,TRBV7-6,-
CASSDRGLGTGELFF,TGCGCCAGCTCGGACAGGGGTTTGGGGACCGGGGAGCTGTTTTTT,TRBJ2-2,-,TRBV4-1,TRBD1